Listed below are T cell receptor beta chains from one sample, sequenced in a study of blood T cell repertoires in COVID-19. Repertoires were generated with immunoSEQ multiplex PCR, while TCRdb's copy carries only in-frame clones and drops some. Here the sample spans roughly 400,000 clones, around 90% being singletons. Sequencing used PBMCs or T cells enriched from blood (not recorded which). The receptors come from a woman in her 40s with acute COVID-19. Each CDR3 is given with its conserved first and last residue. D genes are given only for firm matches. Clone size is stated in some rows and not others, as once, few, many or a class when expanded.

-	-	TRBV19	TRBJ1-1	TGTGCCAGTAGTATCCAACGGGGGAGAACTGAAGCTTTCTTT	CASSIQRGRTEAFF
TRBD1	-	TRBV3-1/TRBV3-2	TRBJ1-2	TGTGCCAGCAGCCCCGGGACAGACACCCATGGCTACACCTTC	CASSPGTDTHGYTF
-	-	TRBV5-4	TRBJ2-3	TGTGCCAGCAGCTTGGCTGGGGCCGGCACAGATACGCAGTATTTT	CASSLAGAGTDTQYF
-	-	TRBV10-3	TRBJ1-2	TGTGCCATCAGTCCTGGGGAGACTAACTATGGCTACACCTTC	CAISPGETNYGYTF
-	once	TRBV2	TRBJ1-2	TGTGCCAGCAGTCCCCCTTATGGCTACACCTTC	CASSPPYGYTF
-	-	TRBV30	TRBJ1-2	TGTGCCTGGAGTGTAACCGGGGCTAACTATGGCTACACCTTC	CAWSVTGANYGYTF
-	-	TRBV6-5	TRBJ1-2	TGTGCCAGCAGTCGGGGAGGCGTCTATGGCTACACCTTC	CASSRGGVYGYTF
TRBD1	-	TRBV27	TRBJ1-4	TGTGCCAGCAGTTTAAATGGTGGGACAGGGGTTGCCCTTAATGAAAAACTGTTTTTT	CASSLNGGTGVALNEKLFF
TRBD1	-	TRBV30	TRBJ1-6	TGTGCCTGGAGCCGGGACAGGGACTCACCCCTCCACTTT	CAWSRDRDSPLHF
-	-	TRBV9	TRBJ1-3	TGTGCCAGCAGCGAAGGGGTCTCTGGAAACACCATATATTTT	CASSEGVSGNTIYF
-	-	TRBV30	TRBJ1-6	TGTGCCTGGAGTGTACAGGGCAGGGGTAATTCACCCCTCCACTTT	CAWSVQGRGNSPLHF
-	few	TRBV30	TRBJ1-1	TGTGCCTGGAGTGGCTACAGGGTAATTGAAGCTTTCTTT	CAWSGYRVIEAFF
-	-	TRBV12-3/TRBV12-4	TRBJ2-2	TGTGCCAGCAGTTTAATAGGGGAGCTGTTTTTT	CASSLIGELFF
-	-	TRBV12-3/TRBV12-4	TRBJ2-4	TGTGCCAGCAGCCTAACCGGTATTCGATACTTC	CASSLTGIRYF
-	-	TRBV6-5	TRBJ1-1	TGTGCCAGCAGTTTTCGAGGCACTGAAGCTTTCTTT	CASSFRGTEAFF
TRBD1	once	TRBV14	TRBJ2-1	TGTGCCAGCAGCCACCTACTGGGACAGGGACAACGAAGCTCCTACAATGAGCAGTTCTTC	CASSHLLGQGQRSSYNEQFF
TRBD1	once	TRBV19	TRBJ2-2	TGTGCCAGTAGTAACTACAGGGGGAGGAACACCGGGGAGCTGTTTTTT	CASSNYRGRNTGELFF
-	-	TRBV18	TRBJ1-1	TGTGCCAGCTCACCGGGTTTACAGCAGAACACTGAAGCTTTCTTT	CASSPGLQQNTEAFF
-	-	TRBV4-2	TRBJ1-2	TGTGCCAGCAGCCAAGGGCAGTATGGCTACACCTTC	CASSQGQYGYTF
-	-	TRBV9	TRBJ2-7	TGTGCCAGCAGCGGAAAAACAGGGTGGGAGCAGTACTTC	CASSGKTGWEQYF
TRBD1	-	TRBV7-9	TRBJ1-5	TGTGCCAGCAGCTTAGCCGGGATCCGGGACAGCGGGCGCAATCAGCCCCAGCATTTT	CASSLAGIRDSGRNQPQHF
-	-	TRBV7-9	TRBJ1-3	TGTGCCAGCAGCTTAGCCCTAAGTGGCTCTGGAAACACCATATATTTT	CASSLALSGSGNTIYF
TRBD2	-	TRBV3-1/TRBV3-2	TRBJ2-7	TGTGCCAGCAGCCAAGATAAAGGACTAGCGGCCTACGAGCAGTACTTC	CASSQDKGLAAYEQYF
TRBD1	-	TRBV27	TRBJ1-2	TGTGCCAGCAGTTCCGGGACAGGGAGTGGGGGCTACACCTTC	CASSSGTGSGGYTF
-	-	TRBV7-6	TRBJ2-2	TGTGCCAGCAGCTTAGTCTCGGCGGGGAACACCGGGGAGCTGTTTTTT	CASSLVSAGNTGELFF
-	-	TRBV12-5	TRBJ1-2	TGTGCTAGTGGTTTTGAGGGATATGGCTACACCTTC	CASGFEGYGYTF
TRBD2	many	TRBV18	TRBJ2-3	TGTGCCAGCTCACCACAGGCGGGGGGCACAGATACGCAGTATTTT	CASSPQAGGTDTQYF
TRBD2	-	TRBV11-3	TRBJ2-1	TGTGCCAGCAGCCCCGGGGGGGGTGAGCAGTTCTTC	CASSPGGGEQFF
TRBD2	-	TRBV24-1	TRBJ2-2	TGTGCCACCAGTGATCGGACTAGCGGGGGGGCCGGGGAGCTGTTTTTT	CATSDRTSGGAGELFF
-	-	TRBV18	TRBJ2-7	TGTGCCAGCTCACCAATCAGGGGCGGGTCTCACGAGCAGTACTTC	CASSPIRGGSHEQYF
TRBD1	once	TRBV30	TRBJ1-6	TGTGCCTGGACAGGGGGCAGGGATTCACCCCTCCACTTT	CAWTGGRDSPLHF
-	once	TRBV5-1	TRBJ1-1	TGCGCCAGCAGTGGTCAGGGAGCGGGTGACACTGAAGCTTTCTTT	CASSGQGAGDTEAFF
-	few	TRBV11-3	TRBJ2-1	TGTGCCAGCAGCCAGACGGGACTCAGTGGGCAGTTCTTC	CASSQTGLSGQFF
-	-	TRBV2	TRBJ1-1	TGTGCCAGCAGTGACCACAGCACTGAAGCTTTCTTT	CASSDHSTEAFF
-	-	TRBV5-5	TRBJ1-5	TGTGCCAGCAGCCCTGACAACAGGGAAAATCAGCCCCAGCATTTT	CASSPDNRENQPQHF
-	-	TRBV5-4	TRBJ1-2	TGTGCCAGCAGCTTGTCGACACGACAGGCCGGGCCCCCGGGTGGCTACACCTTC	CASSLSTRQAGPPGGYTF
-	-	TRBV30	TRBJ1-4	TGTGCCTGGAGTTTCGGCGGGTCCGAGGAAAAACTGTTTTTT	CAWSFGGSEEKLFF
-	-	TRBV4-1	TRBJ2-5	TGCGCCAGCAGCCAAGATGGGGCAGCCGGGGAGACCCAGTACTTC	CASSQDGAAGETQYF
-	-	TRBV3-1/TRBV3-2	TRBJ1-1	TGTGCCAGCAAAGCGGGGGTTGGCACTGAAGCTTTCTTT	CASKAGVGTEAFF
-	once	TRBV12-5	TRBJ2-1	TGTGCTAGTGGTTTGAGTCCTGGACTCTCCCTTGGGAATGAGCAGTTCTTC	CASGLSPGLSLGNEQFF
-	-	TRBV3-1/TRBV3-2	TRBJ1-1	TGTGCCAGCAGCCACGGTCGGGGGAACACTGAAGCTTTCTTT	CASSHGRGNTEAFF
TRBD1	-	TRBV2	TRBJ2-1	TGTGCCAGCAGTAGGGACAGGGAGATGTGGCAGTTCTTC	CASSRDREMWQFF
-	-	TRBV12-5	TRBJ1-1	TGTGCTAGTGGCGGGTCTGAAGCTTTCTTT	CASGGSEAFF
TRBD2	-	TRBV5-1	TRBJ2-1	TGCGCCAGCAGAAATGGAGCGGGGGGGCTGGTAGATGAGCAGTTCTTC	CASRNGAGGLVDEQFF
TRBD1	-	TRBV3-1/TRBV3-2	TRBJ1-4	TGTGCCAGCAGCCAAGATAGGAGACAGGGCCCAACTAATGAAAAACTGTTTTTT	CASSQDRRQGPTNEKLFF
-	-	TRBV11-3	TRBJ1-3	TGTGCCAGCTCAACAAGGGGTGCCTCTGGAAACACCATATATTTT	CASSTRGASGNTIYF
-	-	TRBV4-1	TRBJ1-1	TGCGCCAGCGTAGCAGGGTTTCCGAACACTGAAGCTTTCTTT	CASVAGFPNTEAFF